This T cell receptor (beta chain) originates from a study of T cells after yellow fever vaccination. 5'RACE template switching added a universal primer site and UMIs to TCR cDNA. TCRdb itself ran the 5' RACE reads through MiXCR, one entry per CDR3 protein. Here the sample spans a few hundred thousand distinct CDR3 sequences, roughly 8.3% being singletons. The table lists this clonotype with many counts. Germline values: CDR1 SGHRS, CDR2 YFSETQ. Trimming shortened V by 0 bases and J by 0 bases, and 10 bases separated the two germline ends. This CDR3 region has 16 residues. The receptor's source is a man aged 18 to 30 who received the YFV17D yellow fever vaccine. The chain recombines TRBV5-1 with TRBJ1-3; tentative D call: TRBD1 (5 bases). The specimen comprised PBMCs, sampled more than 40 days after the first yellow fever vaccination. The CDR3 loop reads CASSLAAGTSGNTIYF. The CDR3 DNA reads TGCGCCAGCAGCTTGGCCGCGGGGACCTCTGGAAACACCATATATTTT.